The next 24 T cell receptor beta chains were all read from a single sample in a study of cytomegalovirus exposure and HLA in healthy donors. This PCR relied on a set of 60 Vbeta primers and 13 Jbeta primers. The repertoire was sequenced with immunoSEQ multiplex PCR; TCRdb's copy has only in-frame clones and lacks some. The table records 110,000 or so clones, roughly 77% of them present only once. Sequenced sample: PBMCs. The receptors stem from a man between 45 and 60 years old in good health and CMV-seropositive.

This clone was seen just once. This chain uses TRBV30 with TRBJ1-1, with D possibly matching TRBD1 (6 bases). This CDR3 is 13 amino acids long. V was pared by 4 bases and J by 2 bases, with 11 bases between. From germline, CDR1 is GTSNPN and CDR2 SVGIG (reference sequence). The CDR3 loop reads CAWTLDRNTEAFF. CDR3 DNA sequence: TGTGCCTGGACCTTGGACAGAAACACTGAAGCTTTCTTT.

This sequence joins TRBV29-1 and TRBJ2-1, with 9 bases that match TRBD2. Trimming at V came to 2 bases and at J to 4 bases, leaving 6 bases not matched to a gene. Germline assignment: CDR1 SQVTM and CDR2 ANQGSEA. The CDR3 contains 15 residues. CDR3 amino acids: CSVERASGVYNEQFF. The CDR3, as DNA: TGCAGCGTTGAAAGGGCTAGCGGGGTATACAATGAGCAGTTCTTC.

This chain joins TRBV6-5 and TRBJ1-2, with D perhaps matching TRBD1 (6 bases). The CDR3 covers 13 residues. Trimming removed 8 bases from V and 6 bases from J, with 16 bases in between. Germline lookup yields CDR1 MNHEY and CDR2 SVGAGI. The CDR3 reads CASRVNRDDGYTF. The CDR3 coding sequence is TGTGCCAGCCGGGTGAACAGGGATGATGGCTACACCTTC.

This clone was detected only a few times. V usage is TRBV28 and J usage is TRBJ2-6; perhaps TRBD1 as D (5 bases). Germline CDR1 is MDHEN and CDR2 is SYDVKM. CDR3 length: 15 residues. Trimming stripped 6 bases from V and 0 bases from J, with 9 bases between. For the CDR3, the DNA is TGTGCCAGCAGCCCAGGGATCTCTGGGGCCAACGTCCTGACTTTC. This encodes CASSPGISGANVLTF.

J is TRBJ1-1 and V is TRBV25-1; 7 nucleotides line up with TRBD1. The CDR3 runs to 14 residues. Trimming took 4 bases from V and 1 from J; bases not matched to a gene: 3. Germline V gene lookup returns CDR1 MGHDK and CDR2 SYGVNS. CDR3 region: CASSVGQANTEAFF. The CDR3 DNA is TGTGCCAGCAGTGTCGGACAGGCGAACACTGAAGCTTTCTTT.

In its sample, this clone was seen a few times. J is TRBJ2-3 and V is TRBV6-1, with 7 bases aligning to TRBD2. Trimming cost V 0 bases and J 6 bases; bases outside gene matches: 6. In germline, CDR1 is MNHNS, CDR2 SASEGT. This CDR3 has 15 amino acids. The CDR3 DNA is TGTGCCAGCAGTGAAGCTGGCTCCGGGAGGGATACGCAGTATTTT. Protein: CASSEAGSGRDTQYF.

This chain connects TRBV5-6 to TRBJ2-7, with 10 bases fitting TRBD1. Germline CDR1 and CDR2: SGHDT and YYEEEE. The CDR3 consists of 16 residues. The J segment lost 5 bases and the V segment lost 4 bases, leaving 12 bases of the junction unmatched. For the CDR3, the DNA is TGTGCCAGCAGCCGTAGCCCGCGACAGGGGGCTCACGAGCAGTACTTC. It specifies CASSRSPRQGAHEQYF. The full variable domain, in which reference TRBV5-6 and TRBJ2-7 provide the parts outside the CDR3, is DAGVTQSPTHLIKTRGQQVTLRCSPKSGHDTVSWYQQALGQGPQFIFQYYEEEERQRGNFPDRFSGHQFPNYSSELNVNALLLGDSALYLCASSRSPRQGAHEQYFGPGTRLTVT.

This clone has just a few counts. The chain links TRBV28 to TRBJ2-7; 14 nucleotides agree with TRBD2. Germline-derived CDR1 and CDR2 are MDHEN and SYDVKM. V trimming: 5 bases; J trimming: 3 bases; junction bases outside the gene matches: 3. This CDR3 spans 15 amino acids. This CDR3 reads CASSLGTSGGYEQYF. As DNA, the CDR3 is TGTGCCAGCAGTCTTGGGACTAGCGGGGGCTACGAGCAGTACTTC.

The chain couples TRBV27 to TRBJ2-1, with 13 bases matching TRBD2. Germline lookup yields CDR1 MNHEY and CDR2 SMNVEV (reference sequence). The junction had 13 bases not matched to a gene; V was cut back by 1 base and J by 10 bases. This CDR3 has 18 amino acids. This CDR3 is CASSLLGLGTSGTYEQFF. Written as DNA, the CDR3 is TGTGCCAGCAGTTTATTGGGGTTAGGGACTAGCGGGACCTACGAGCAGTTCTTC.

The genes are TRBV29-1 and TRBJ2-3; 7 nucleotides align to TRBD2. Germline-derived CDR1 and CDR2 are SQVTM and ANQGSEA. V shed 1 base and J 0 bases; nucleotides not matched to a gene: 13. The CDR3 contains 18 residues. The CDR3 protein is CSVEALRPGGGSTDTQYF. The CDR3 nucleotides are TGCAGCGTTGAAGCCCTAAGGCCGGGGGGTGGGAGCACAGATACGCAGTATTTT.

The CDR3 sequence is CAGTGAGPDTQYF. CDR3 coding DNA: TGTGCCGGCACGGGTGCGGGCCCAGATACGCAGTATTTT. The chain links TRBV6-1 to TRBJ2-3, with D perhaps matching TRBD2 (5 bases). This CDR3 has 13 amino acids. With 11 bases removed from V and 4 bases from J, the gap between germline ends came to 16 bases. Germline V gene data show CDR1 as MNHNS and CDR2 as SASEGT.

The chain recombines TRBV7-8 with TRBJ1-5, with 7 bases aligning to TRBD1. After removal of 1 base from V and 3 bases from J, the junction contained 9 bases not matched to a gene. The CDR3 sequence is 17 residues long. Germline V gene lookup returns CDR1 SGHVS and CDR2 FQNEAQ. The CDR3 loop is CASSLDLVGGNNQPQHF. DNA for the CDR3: TGTGCCAGCAGCTTAGATTTGGTAGGGGGCAACAATCAGCCCCAGCATTTT. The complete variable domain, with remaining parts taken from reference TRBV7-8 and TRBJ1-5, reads GAGVSQSPRYKVAKRGQDVALRCDPISGHVSLFWYQQALGQGPEFLTYFQNEAQLDKSGLPSDRFFAERPEGSVSTLKIQRTQQEDSAVYLCASSLDLVGGNNQPQHFGDGTRLSIL.

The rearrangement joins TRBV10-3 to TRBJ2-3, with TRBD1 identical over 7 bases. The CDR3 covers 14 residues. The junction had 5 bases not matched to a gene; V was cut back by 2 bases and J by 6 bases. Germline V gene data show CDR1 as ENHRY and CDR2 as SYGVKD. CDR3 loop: CAISEPGTADTQYF. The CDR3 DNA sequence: TGTGCCATCAGTGAGCCGGGGACAGCGGATACGCAGTATTTT.

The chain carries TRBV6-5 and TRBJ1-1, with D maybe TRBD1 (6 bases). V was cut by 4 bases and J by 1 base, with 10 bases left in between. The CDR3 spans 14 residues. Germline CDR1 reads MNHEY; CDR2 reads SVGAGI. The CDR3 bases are TGTGCCAGCAGTTTATCGACAGGGAACACTGAAGCTTTCTTT. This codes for CASSLSTGNTEAFF.

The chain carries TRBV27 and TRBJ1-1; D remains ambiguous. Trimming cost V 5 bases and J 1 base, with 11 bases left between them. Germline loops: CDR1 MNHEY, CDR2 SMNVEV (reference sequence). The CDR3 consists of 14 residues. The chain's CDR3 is CASSVRGSNTEAFF. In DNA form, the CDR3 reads TGTGCCAGCAGTGTTCGGGGTTCGAACACTGAAGCTTTCTTT.

Written as DNA, the CDR3 is TGTGCCAGCAGCTCCTATGCCGGGACTAAACCCTACGAGCAGTACTTC. This gives the protein CASSSYAGTKPYEQYF. This chain links TRBV7-6 with TRBJ2-7; 7 positions agree with TRBD2. CDR3 size: 16 residues. The germline CDR1 and CDR2 sequences are SGHVS and FNYEAQ. J was trimmed by 2 bases and V by 4 bases; bases with no gene match: 11. The entire variable domain, with the rest obtained from reference TRBV7-6 and TRBJ2-7, is as follows: GAGVSQSPRYKVTKRGQDVALRCDPISGHVSLYWYRQALGQGPEFLTYFNYEAQQDKSGLPNDRFSAERPEGSISTLTIQRTEQRDSAMYRCASSSYAGTKPYEQYFGPGTRLTVT.

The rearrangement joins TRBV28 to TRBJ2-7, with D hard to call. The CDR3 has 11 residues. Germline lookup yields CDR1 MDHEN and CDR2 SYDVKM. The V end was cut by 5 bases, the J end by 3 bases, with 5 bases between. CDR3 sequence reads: CASSLFYEQYF. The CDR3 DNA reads TGTGCCAGCAGTCTCTTCTACGAGCAGTACTTC.

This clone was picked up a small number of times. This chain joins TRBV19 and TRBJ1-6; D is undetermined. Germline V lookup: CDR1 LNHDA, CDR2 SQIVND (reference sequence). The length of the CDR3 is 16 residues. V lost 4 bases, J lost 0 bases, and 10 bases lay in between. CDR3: CASSKTSRSYNSPLHF. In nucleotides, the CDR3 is TGTGCCAGTAGTAAAACAAGTCGCTCCTATAATTCACCCCTCCACTTT.

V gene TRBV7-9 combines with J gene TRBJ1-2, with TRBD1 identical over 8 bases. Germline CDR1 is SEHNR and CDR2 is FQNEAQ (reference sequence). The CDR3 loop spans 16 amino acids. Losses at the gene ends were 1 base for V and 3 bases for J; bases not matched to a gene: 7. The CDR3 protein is CASSLGTGQGYYGYTF. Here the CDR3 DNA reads TGTGCCAGCAGCTTAGGGACCGGACAGGGATACTATGGCTACACCTTC.

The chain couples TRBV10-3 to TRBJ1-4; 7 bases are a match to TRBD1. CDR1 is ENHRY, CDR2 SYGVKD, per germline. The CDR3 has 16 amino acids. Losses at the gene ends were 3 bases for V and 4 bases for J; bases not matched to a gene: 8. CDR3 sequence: CAISDSTGRSNEKLFF. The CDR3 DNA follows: TGTGCCATCAGTGACTCGACAGGGCGGAGTAATGAAAAACTGTTTTTT.

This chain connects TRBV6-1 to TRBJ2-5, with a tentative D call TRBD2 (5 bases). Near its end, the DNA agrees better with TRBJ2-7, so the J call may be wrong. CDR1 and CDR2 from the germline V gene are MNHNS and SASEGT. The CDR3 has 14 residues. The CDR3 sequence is CASSAEVQMREQYF. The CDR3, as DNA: TGTGCCAGCAGTGCGGAGGTCCAAATGCGCGAGCAGTACTTC.

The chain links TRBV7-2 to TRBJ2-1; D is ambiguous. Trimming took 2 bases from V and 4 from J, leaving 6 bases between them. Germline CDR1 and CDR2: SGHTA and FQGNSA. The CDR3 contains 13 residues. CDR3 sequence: CASSLWQYNEQFF. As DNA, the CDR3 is TGTGCCAGCAGCTTATGGCAATACAATGAGCAGTTCTTC.

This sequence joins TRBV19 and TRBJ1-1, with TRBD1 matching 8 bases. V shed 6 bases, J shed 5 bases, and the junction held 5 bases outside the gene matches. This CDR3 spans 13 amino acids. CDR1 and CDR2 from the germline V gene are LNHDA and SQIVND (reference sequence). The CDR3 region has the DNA TGTGCCAGTAGCGGACAGGGAAGAACTGAAGCTTTCTTT. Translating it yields CASSGQGRTEAFF.

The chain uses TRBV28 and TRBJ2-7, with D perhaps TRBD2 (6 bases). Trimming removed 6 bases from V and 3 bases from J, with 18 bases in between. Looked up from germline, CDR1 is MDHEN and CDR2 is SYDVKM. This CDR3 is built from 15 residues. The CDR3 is CASSYPQWGDYEQYF. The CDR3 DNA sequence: TGTGCCAGCAGCTATCCTCAGTGGGGGGACTACGAGCAGTACTTC. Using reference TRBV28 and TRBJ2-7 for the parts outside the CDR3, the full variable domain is DVKVTQSSRYLVKRTGEKVFLECVQDMDHENMFWYRQDPGLGLRLIYFSYDVKMKEKGDIPEGYSVSREKKERFSLILESASTNQTSMYLCASSYPQWGDYEQYFGPGTRLTVT.